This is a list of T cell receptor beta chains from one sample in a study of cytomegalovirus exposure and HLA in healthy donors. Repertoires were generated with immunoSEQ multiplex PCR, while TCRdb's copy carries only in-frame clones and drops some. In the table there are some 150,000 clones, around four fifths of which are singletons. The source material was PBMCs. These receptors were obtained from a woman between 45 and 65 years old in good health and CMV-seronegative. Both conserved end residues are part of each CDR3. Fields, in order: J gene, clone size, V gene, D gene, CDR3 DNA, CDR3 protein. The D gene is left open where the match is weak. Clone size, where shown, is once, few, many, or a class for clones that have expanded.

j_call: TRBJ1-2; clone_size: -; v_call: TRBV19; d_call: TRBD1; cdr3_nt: TGTGCCAGTAGTGCTTTACCGGGACAGGGAACAGCTAACTATGGCTACACCTTC; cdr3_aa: CASSALPGQGTANYGYTF
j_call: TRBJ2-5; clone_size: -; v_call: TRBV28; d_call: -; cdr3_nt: TGTGCCAGCAGTCCGCGGACTGGGCAAGAGACCCAGTACTTC; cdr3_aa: CASSPRTGQETQYF
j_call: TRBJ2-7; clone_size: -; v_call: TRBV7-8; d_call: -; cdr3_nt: TGTGCCAGCAGCGCCCTCTGGCCAGAGCAGTACTTC; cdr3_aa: CASSALWPEQYF
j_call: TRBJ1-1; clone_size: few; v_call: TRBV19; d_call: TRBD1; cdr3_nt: TGTGCCAGCACCTGGACAGGGAAGTTGAACACTGAAGCTTTCTTT; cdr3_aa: CASTWTGKLNTEAFF
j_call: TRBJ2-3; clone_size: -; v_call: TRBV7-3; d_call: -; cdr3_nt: TGTGCCAGCAGCTTACAGGGCTCAGATACGCAGTATTTT; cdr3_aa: CASSLQGSDTQYF
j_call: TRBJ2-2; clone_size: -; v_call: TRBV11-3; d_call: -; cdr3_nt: TGTGCCAGCAGCTCCTTCACTGCGGGAGGGGAGCTGTTTTTT; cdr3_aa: CASSSFTAGGELFF
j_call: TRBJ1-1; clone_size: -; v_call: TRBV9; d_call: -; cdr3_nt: TGTGCCAGCAGCTTGGGGGGGAAGACTGAAGCTTTCTTT; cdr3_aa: CASSLGGKTEAFF
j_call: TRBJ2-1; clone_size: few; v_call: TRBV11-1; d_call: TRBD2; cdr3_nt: TGTGCCAGCAGCTTACCGACTAGCGGGGACGAAGAGCAGTTCTTC; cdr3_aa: CASSLPTSGDEEQFF
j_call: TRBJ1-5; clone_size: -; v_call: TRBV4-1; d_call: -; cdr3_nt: TGCGCCAGCAGCCAAGAACGAAGGGAGGTGGGCAATCAGCCCCAGCATTTT; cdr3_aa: CASSQERREVGNQPQHF
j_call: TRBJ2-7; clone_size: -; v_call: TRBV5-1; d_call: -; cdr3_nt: TGCGCCAGCAGCTCAGGCTACGAGCAGTACTTC; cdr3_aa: CASSSGYEQYF
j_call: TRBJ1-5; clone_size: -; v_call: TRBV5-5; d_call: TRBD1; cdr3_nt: TGTGCCAGCAGCTTGTCCGACAGGGGACATAGCAATCAGCCCCAGCATTTT; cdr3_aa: CASSLSDRGHSNQPQHF
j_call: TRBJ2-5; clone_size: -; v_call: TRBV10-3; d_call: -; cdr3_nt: TGTGCCATCAGTGAAGGTTCAGGCGCCATGTCCCAGTACTTC; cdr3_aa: CAISEGSGAMSQYF
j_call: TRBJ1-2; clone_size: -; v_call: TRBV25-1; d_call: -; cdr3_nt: TGTGCCAGCAGTGAAGGGCATTTCGGTGGCTACACCTTC; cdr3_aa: CASSEGHFGGYTF
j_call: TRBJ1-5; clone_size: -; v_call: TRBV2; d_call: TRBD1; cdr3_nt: TGTGCCAGCAGTGTCTCTACAGGGGATAGCAATCAGCCCCAGCATTTT; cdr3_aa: CASSVSTGDSNQPQHF
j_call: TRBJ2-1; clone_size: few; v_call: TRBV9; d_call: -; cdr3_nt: TGTGCCAGCAGTCGAGGGGGACGGGACTACAATGAGCAGTTCTTC; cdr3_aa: CASSRGGRDYNEQFF
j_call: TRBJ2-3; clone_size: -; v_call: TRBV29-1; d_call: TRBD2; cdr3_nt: TGCAGCGGGCGGCCGGGACTAGCGGGGGTCACAGATACGCAGTATTTT; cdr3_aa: CSGRPGLAGVTDTQYF
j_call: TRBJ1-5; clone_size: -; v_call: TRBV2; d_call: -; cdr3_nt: TGTGCCAGCAGTGAAGAACAGGGAAATCGGGGTCAGCCCCAGCATTTT; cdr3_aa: CASSEEQGNRGQPQHF
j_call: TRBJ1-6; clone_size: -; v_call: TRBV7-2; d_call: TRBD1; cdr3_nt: TGTGCCAGCAGCCAAGTGGGACAGGGCGCCTCACCCCTCCACTTT; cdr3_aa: CASSQVGQGASPLHF
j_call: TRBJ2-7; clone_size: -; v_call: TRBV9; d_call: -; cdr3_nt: TGTGCCAGCAGCGTAAAACCGGGCTACGAGCAGTACTTC; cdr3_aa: CASSVKPGYEQYF
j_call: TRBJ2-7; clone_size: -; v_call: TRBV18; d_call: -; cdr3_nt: TGTGCCAGCTCACCATCAGGGCAGACCTCCTACGAGCAGTACTTC; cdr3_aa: CASSPSGQTSYEQYF
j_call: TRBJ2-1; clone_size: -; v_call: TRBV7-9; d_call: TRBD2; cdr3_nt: TGTGCCAGCCGACGGGGGGGAAGCTCCTACAATGAGCAGTTCTTC; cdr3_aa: CASRRGGSSYNEQFF
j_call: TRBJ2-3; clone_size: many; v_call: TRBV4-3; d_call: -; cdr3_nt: TGCGCCAGCAGCCAAGAAGGAGGGCAGCCCACAGATACGCAGTATTTT; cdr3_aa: CASSQEGGQPTDTQYF
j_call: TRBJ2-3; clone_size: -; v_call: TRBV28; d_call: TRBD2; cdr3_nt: TGTGCCAGCAGTTTAGCTAGCGGGAGCAGCACAGATACGCAGTATTTT; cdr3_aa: CASSLASGSSTDTQYF
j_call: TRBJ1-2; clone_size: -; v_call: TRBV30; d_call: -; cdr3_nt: TGTGCCTGGGGAGGGGTTTGGTATGGCTACACCTTC; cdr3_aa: CAWGGVWYGYTF
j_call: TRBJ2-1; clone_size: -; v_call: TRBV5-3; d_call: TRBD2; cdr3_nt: TGTGCCAGAAGCTTGCCGGGGGGGTGTTACAATGAGCAGTTCTTC; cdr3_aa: CARSLPGGCYNEQFF
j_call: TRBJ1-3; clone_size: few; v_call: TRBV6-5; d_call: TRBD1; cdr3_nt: TGTGCCAGCACGACAGGGGGTCCTGGAAACACCATATATTTT; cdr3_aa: CASTTGGPGNTIYF
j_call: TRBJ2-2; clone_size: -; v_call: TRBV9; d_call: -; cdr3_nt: TGTGCCAGCAGCGTAGGAGGAACTACCACCGGGGAGCTGTTTTTT; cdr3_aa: CASSVGGTTTGELFF
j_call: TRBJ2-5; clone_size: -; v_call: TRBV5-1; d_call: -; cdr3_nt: TGCGCCAGCGGAGTAGGGGGAAAAGAGACCCAGTACTTC; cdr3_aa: CASGVGGKETQYF
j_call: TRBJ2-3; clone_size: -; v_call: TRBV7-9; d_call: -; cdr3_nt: TGTGCCAGCAGAGGGATTGGGGAGAGCACAGATACGCAGTATTTT; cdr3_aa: CASRGIGESTDTQYF
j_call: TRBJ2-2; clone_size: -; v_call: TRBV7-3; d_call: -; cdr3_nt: TGTGCCAGCAGCCCGTCACTAGGTCCCGGGGAGCTGTTTTTT; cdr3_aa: CASSPSLGPGELFF
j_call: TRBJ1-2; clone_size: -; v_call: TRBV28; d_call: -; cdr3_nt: TGTGCCAACAGTTTACAGACATCTATCTATGGCTACACCTTC; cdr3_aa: CANSLQTSIYGYTF
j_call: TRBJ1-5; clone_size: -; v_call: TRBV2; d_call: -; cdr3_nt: TGTGCCAGCAGTGTGCGCGGAGGTAATCAGCCCCAGCATTTT; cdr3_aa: CASSVRGGNQPQHF
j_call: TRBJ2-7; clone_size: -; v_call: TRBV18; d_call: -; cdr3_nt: TGTGCCAGCTCACCACTTAGCGAGGAGCAGTACTTC; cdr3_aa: CASSPLSEEQYF
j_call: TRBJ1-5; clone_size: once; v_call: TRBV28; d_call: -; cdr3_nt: TGTGCCAGCATGGCCAATCAGCCCCAGCATTTT; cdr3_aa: CASMANQPQHF
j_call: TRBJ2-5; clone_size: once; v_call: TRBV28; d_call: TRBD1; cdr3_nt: TGTGCCAGCGGGAGGGACAGGGCCCAAGAGACCCAGTACTTC; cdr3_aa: CASGRDRAQETQYF
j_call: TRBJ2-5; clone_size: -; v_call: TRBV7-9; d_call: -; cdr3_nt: TGTGCCAGCAGCTTTGGACAGACGGAGACCCAGTACTTC; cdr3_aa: CASSFGQTETQYF